A single sample gave rise to the 10 T cell receptor beta chains below, sequenced in a study of regulatory T cells in long-lasting Graves disease. Arm-PCR of CDR3 regions and iRepertoire HTBI primers were the basis on which TCR beta libraries were built. TCRdb reanalysed the multiplex PCR reads using MiXCR and keeps one entry per CDR3 protein. In the table there are over 500,000 distinct CDR3 sequences, roughly 16% of which are singletons. As to time point: newly diagnosed GD, antithyroid drugs for less than 3 months. RNA from PBMCs was the source of the TCR library. The same data also contributed to another study, on T cells in Graves' hyperthyroidism and ophthalmopathy.

This sample comprised peripheral blood mononuclear cells (PBMCs), obtained at new diagnosis, from a patient treated with antithyroid drugs. The receptors derive from a woman aged 25 to 39 with Graves disease.

This clonotype showed up just a few times. This sequence joins TRBV7-3 and TRBJ2-2, with TRBD1 as a possible D gene (5 bases). The CDR3 has 16 amino acids. Trimming took off 2 bases at V and 1 base at J, with 11 bases between the two ends. The germline gives CDR1 SGHTA, CDR2 FQGTGA. The CDR3 DNA reads as TGTGCCAGCAGCTTAGAATCAGGGTGGAACACCGGGGAGCTGTTTTTT. Translated: CASSLESGWNTGELFF.

This clonotype was seen a few times. This rearrangement joins TRBV7-9 to TRBJ2-3, with 10 bases that match TRBD2. This CDR3 contains 17 residues. The V gene end was trimmed by 3 bases and the J gene end by 5 bases; junction bases not matched to a gene: 11. CDR1 SEHNR and CDR2 FQNEAQ come from the germline V gene (reference sequence). The CDR3: CASSFKSGRAGIDTQYF. CDR3 DNA: TGTGCCAGCAGCTTCAAAAGCGGGAGGGCCGGGATAGATACGCAGTATTTT.

The J gene is TRBJ2-7, the V gene TRBV5-1; D may be TRBD2 (5 bases). Trimming left V 5 bases short and J 7 bases short, with 22 bases between. The CDR3 has 15 residues. Germline lookup yields CDR1 SGHRS and CDR2 YFSETQ. The CDR3 is CASSWLSVVKGEQYF. The DNA for the CDR3 is TGCGCCAGCAGTTGGCTTAGCGTCGTAAAAGGAGAGCAGTACTTC.

This sequence joins TRBV6-2 or TRBV6-3 and TRBJ2-1; 9 nucleotides line up with TRBD2. The CDR3 extends over 16 amino acids. Germline CDR1 and CDR2: MNHEY and SVGEGT. V shed 2 bases, J shed 9 bases, and the junction held 11 bases outside the gene matches. CDR3 sequence reads: CASSYDHAGGGSEQFF. The CDR3 bases are TGTGCCAGCAGTTACGATCACGCGGGAGGGGGTAGTGAGCAGTTCTTC.

The CDR3 nucleotides read TGTGCCAGCAGCTTGGATTGGGGCAACACTGAAGCTTTCTTT. Its translation: CASSLDWGNTEAFF. This chain uses TRBV5-4 with TRBJ1-1, with D tentatively TRBD1 (5 bases). Trimming removed 0 bases from V and 2 bases from J, with 8 bases in between. The CDR3 is 14 amino acids. Per germline, CDR1 SGHNT and CDR2 YYREEE (reference sequence). Drawing the rest from reference TRBV5-4 and TRBJ1-1, the complete variable domain is ETGVTQSPTHLIKTRGQQVTLRCSSQSGHNTVSWYQQALGQGPQFIFQYYREEENGRGNFPPRFSGLQFPNYSSELNVNALELDDSALYLCASSLDWGNTEAFFGQGTRLTVV.

This clonotype was seen many times. The V gene is TRBV28, the J gene TRBJ1-3; D not certain. The CDR3 has 14 residues. CDR1 and CDR2 from the germline V gene are MDHEN and SYDVKM. Trimming stripped 6 bases from V and 0 bases from J, with 9 bases between. The CDR3 DNA follows: TGTGCCAGCAGACATAGCTCCTCTGGAAACACCATATATTTT. As protein: CASRHSSSGNTIYF.

As concerns this clonotype: Only one base separates this from a far larger clonotype, so it likely reflects a read error. The V and J genes are TRBV12-3 or TRBV12-4 and TRBJ2-4; D unclear. With the DNA end fitting TRBJ2-1 better, the J assignment may be wrong. The CDR3 runs 11 residues. CDR3 residues: CASSRVEGQFF. CDR3 in DNA: TGTGCCAGCAGTCGAGTGGAAGGGCAGTTCTTC.

This clonotype has a handful of counts. The gene calls are TRBV7-9 and TRBJ2-1; possible D gene TRBD1, 6 bases. The germline V gene has CDR1 SEHNR and CDR2 FQNEAQ (reference sequence). Trimming removed 5 bases at V and 8 bases at J, with 19 bases between. This CDR3 has 15 residues. The CDR3 sequence is CASSNTGTLDYEQFF. The CDR3 DNA sequence: TGTGCCAGCAGCAATACCGGGACATTGGATTATGAGCAGTTCTTC.

There are a few counts of this clonotype. CDR3 sequence: CASDRGGSPLHF. CDR3 DNA: TGTGCCTCGGACAGGGGAGGGTCACCCCTCCACTTT. The V gene is TRBV30, the J gene TRBJ1-6, with 9 bases identical to TRBD1. The junction had 5 bases not matched to a gene; V was cut back by 7 bases and J by 10 bases. Looked up from germline, CDR1 is GTSNPN and CDR2 is SVGIG (reference sequence). CDR3 length equals 12 residues. The full variable domain, its missing parts supplied by reference TRBV30 and TRBJ1-6, is SQTIHQWPATLVQPVGSPLSLECTVEGTSNPNLYWYRQAAGRGLQLLFYSVGIGQISSEVPQNLSASRPQDRQFILSSKKLLLSDSGFYLCASDRGGSPLHFGNGTRLTVT.

This clonotype has more than one count but fewer than ten. The rearrangement links TRBV4-1 to TRBJ2-7; D is perhaps TRBD2 (5 bases). The germline V gene encodes CDR1 MGHRA and CDR2 YSYEKL. The CDR3 length is 16 residues. Trimming took off 1 base at V and 4 bases at J, with 17 bases between the two ends. CDR3 protein: CASSQVITAAGYEQYF. The CDR3 bases are TGCGCCAGCAGCCAAGTGATTACAGCGGCCGGGTACGAGCAGTACTTC.